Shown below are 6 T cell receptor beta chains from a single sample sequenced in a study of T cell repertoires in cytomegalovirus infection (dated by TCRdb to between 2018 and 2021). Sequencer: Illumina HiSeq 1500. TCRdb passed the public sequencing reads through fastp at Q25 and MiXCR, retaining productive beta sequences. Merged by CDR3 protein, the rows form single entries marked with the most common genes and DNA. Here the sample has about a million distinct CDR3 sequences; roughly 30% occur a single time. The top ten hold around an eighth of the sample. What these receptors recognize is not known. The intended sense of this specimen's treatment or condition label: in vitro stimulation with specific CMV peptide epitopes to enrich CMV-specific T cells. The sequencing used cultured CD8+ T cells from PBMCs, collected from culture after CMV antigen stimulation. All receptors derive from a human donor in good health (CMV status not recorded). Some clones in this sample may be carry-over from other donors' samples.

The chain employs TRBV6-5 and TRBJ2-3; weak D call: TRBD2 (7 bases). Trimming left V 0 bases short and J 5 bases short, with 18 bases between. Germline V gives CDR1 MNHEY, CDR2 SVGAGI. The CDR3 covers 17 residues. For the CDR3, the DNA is TGTGCCAGCAGTTACTCCGGCGGGGGCCCCCCTCGAGATACGCAGTATTTT. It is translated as CASSYSGGGPPRDTQYF.

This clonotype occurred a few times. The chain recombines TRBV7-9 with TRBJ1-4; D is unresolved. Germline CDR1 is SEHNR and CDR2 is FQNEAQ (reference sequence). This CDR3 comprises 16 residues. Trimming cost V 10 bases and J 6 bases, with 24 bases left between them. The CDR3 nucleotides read TGTGCCAACACGTTATGGACTTCTCAGGAGGATGAAAAACTGTTTTTT. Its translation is CANTLWTSQEDEKLFF.

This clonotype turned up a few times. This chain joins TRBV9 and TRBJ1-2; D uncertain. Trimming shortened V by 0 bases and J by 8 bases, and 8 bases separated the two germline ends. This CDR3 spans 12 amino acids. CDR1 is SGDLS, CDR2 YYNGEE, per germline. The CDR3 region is CASSVEGGGYTF. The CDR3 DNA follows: TGTGCCAGCAGCGTAGAAGGCGGCGGCTACACCTTC. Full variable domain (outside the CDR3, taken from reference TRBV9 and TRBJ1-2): DSGVTQTPKHLITATGQRVTLRCSPRSGDLSVYWYQQSLDQGLQFLIQYYNGEERAKGNILERFSAQQFPDLHSELNLSSLELGDSALYFCASSVEGGGYTFGSGTRLTVV.

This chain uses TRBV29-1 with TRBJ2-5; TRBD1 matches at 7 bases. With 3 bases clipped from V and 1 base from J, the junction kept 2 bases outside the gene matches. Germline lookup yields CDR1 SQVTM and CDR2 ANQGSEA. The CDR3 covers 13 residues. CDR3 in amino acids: CSVDWDSQETQYF. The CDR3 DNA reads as TGCAGCGTTGATTGGGACAGCCAAGAGACCCAGTACTTC.

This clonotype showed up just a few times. DNA of the CDR3: TGCAGTGCTAGCCCCATGGGAGGGAGGGATGGCTACACCTTC. As protein: CSASPMGGRDGYTF. V gene TRBV20-1 combines with J gene TRBJ1-2; no definite D call. CDR1 and CDR2 from the germline V gene are DFQATT and SNEGSKA (reference sequence). V gave up 3 bases and J gave up 6 bases, with 17 bases separating them. The CDR3 is 14 amino acids.

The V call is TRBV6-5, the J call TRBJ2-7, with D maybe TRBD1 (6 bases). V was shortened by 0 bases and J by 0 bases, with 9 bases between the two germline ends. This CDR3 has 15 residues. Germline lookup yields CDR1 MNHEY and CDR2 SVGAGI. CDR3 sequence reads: CASSYSADSSYEQYV. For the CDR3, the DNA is TGTGCCAGCAGTTACTCGGCGGACAGCTCCTACGAGCAGTACGTC.